The 31 T cell receptor beta chains listed next were all sequenced from one sample in a study of blood T cell repertoires in COVID-19. Here immunoSEQ multiplex PCR was the method, and the copy in TCRdb shows in-frame clones only, minus some. The sample comprises about 110,000 clones, 60% to 85% of which are singletons, and 3.5% to 5% rests with the top ten. Sample: peripheral blood. All receptors derive from a human donor in a cohort sampled during active or convalescent COVID-19.

The rearrangement links TRBV2 to TRBJ2-7; possibly TRBD1 for D (5 bases). The germline V gene encodes CDR1 SNHLY and CDR2 FYNNEI. The length of the CDR3 is 14 residues. V lost 7 bases and J lost 4, with 17 bases in between. The CDR3 nucleotides read TGTGCCAGCATCTCCCGAGCAGGGCTATACGAGCAGTACTTC. It translates to CASISRAGLYEQYF.

The chain's CDR3 is CATSDHTVNYGYTF. DNA for the CDR3: TGTGCCACCAGTGACCACACCGTTAACTATGGCTACACCTTC. The chain employs TRBV24-1 and TRBJ1-2; D gene uncertain. V lost 4 bases and J 1 base, leaving 9 bases between the germline ends. The length of the CDR3 is 14 residues. CDR1 is KGHDR, CDR2 SFDVKD, per germline.

This clone was seen a single time. CDR3 in DNA: TGTGCTAGTGGTTTGATATCCACTTCGGGGCAGCCCCAGCATTTT. Translating gives CASGLISTSGQPQHF. The chain is built from TRBV12-5 and TRBJ1-5; D is uncertain. The CDR3 runs 15 residues. CDR1 and CDR2 (germline): LGHNT, FRNRAP. V lost 2 bases, J lost 7 bases, and 15 bases lay in between.

The chain employs TRBV15 and TRBJ2-7; 10 nucleotides line up with TRBD1. This CDR3 contains 16 residues. The germline CDR1 and CDR2 sequences are LNHNV and YYDKDF (reference sequence). The V segment lost 1 base and the J segment 3 bases; nucleotides outside the gene matches: 6. CDR3 loop: CATSRGQGAKIYEQYF. In nucleotides, the CDR3 is TGTGCCACCAGCAGAGGACAGGGGGCTAAAATCTACGAGCAGTACTTC.

The sample holds a few counts of this clone. The chain employs TRBV9 and TRBJ2-1, with 14 bases aligning to TRBD2. Unmatched junction bases numbered 12, after V lost 4 bases and J lost 0 bases. Germline V lookup: CDR1 SGDLS, CDR2 YYNGEE. The CDR3 contains 20 residues. The CDR3 reads CASSPRSGTSGGSSYNEQFF. The CDR3 nucleotides are TGTGCCAGCAGCCCCAGATCCGGGACTAGCGGGGGCAGCTCCTACAATGAGCAGTTCTTC.

The chain uses TRBV2 and TRBJ1-4, with 9 bases matching TRBD1. The junction had 10 bases not matched to a gene; V was cut back by 4 bases and J by 13 bases. The CDR3 runs to 14 residues. Germline V gene sequence: CDR1 SNHLY, CDR2 FYNNEI. The CDR3 loop is CASSVDRGKRGLFF. CDR3 DNA: TGTGCCAGCAGTGTGGACAGGGGAAAAAGGGGACTGTTTTTT. The entire variable domain, with the rest obtained from reference TRBV2 and TRBJ1-4, is as follows: EPEVTQTPSHQVTQMGQEVILRCVPISNHLYFYWYRQILGQKVEFLVSFYNNEISEKSEIFDDQFSVERPDGSNFTLKIRSTKLEDSAMYFCASSVDRGKRGLFFGSGTQLSVL.

The chain has TRBV7-2 and TRBJ2-2, with 8 bases that match TRBD2. There are 16 residues in the CDR3. Trimming took 5 bases from V and 3 from J; bases not matched to a gene: 8. CDR1 and CDR2 (germline): SGHTA, FQGNSA. The CDR3 loop reads CASSPRLARYTGELFF. The CDR3 nucleotides are TGTGCCAGCAGCCCGCGACTAGCGAGGTACACCGGGGAGCTGTTTTTT.

The rearrangement joins TRBV5-4 to TRBJ2-7; 7 bases agree with TRBD2. Losses at the gene ends were 0 bases for V and 1 base for J; bases not matched to a gene: 7. Germline lookup yields CDR1 SGHNT and CDR2 YYREEE (reference sequence). The CDR3 has 16 amino acids. The CDR3 loop reads CASSLDPRGKSYEQYF. In DNA form, the CDR3 reads TGTGCCAGCAGCTTGGACCCGCGGGGGAAATCCTACGAGCAGTACTTC.

V and J are TRBV5-4 and TRBJ2-7; 8 bases are shared with TRBD2. There are 13 residues in the CDR3. CDR1 is SGHNT, CDR2 YYREEE, per germline (reference sequence). V shed 0 bases, J shed 8 bases, and the junction held 4 bases outside the gene matches. The CDR3 nucleotides are TGTGCCAGCAGCTTGGTTAGCGGGGCTAAGCAGTACTTC. Protein product: CASSLVSGAKQYF.

The chain couples TRBV27 to TRBJ1-2; tentative D call: TRBD1 (5 bases). CDR1 and CDR2 (germline): MNHEY, SMNVEV (reference sequence). This CDR3 has 14 amino acids. With 3 bases removed from V and 2 bases from J, the gap between germline ends came to 10 bases. This CDR3 reads CASSFRDSNYGYTF. In nucleotides, the CDR3 is TGTGCCAGCAGTTTCCGGGACTCCAACTATGGCTACACCTTC.

V is TRBV7-2 and J is TRBJ2-1; D remains unclear. The CDR3 sequence is 14 residues long. CDR1 is SGHTA and CDR2 is FQGNSA in the germline V gene. V was clipped by 1 base and J by 8 bases, with 12 bases between them. The CDR3 here is CASSLVWQVDEQFF. The CDR3 DNA reads TGTGCCAGCAGCTTAGTTTGGCAGGTAGATGAGCAGTTCTTC.

V gene TRBV7-3 combines with J gene TRBJ2-6; D remains ambiguous. The V gene lost 4 bases and the J gene lost 2 bases, with 9 bases spanning the gap. In germline, CDR1 is SGHTA, CDR2 FQGTGA. The CDR3 has 15 amino acids. CDR3 in amino acids: CASSSEPPGANVLTF. In nucleotides, the CDR3 is TGTGCCAGCAGCTCCGAGCCCCCTGGGGCCAACGTCCTGACTTTC.

The chain recombines TRBV4-3 with TRBJ2-2, with D possibly TRBD2 on 5 matching bases. The ends were cut back, 3 bases at V and 5 bases at J, with 13 bases in the middle. The germline V gene has CDR1 LGHNA and CDR2 YSLEER. The CDR3 sequence is 15 residues long. CDR3 coding DNA: TGCGCCAGCAGCCAGAGGGTAATTCGAACCGGGGAGCTGTTTTTT. Translation: CASSQRVIRTGELFF.

This clone came up a few times. The chain uses TRBV27 and TRBJ2-7; D gene ambiguous. Per the germline V gene, CDR1 is MNHEY and CDR2 is SMNVEV (reference sequence). The CDR3 has 15 amino acids. Trimming removed 6 bases at V and 1 base at J, with 16 bases between. The CDR3 DNA is TGTGCCAGCAGACCTACAGAAGCCAGGTCCTACGAGCAGTACTTC. Its translation is CASRPTEARSYEQYF.

This sequence joins TRBV19 and TRBJ1-5, with a weak D call TRBD1 (5 bases). The germline CDR1 and CDR2 sequences are LNHDA and SQIVND (reference sequence). This CDR3 has 13 residues. The V and J ends lost 3 bases and 6 bases respectively, with 9 bases between them. The chain's CDR3 is CASSIQGPQPQHF. The CDR3, as DNA: TGTGCCAGTAGTATCCAGGGCCCTCAGCCCCAGCATTTT.

V is TRBV19 and J is TRBJ2-1, with 8 bases fitting TRBD2. The CDR3 totals 15 residues. Germline CDR1 is LNHDA and CDR2 is SQIVND (reference sequence). V was pared by 3 bases and J by 8 bases, with 9 bases of the junction left unmatched. In nucleotides, the CDR3 is TGTGCCAGTAGTATCCTTCAGCGGGAGTCTTATGAGCAGTTCTTC. This translates into CASSILQRESYEQFF.

Regarding this clone: The sample has other DNA sequences that encode this CDR3 too. CDR3 region: CASSLAGGRETQYF. CDR3 DNA sequence: TGCGCCAGCAGCTTGGCAGGGGGCCGGGAGACCCAGTACTTC. This chain connects TRBV5-1 to TRBJ2-5, with TRBD1 matching 8 bases. This CDR3 is built from 14 residues. J gave up 5 bases and V 0 bases, and 3 bases lay outside the gene matches. CDR1 and CDR2 (germline): SGHRS, YFSETQ.

The rearrangement uses TRBV20-1 and TRBJ2-5, with D possibly being TRBD2 (5 bases). Germline CDR1 reads DFQATT; CDR2 reads SNEGSKA (reference sequence). V lost 5 bases and J 7 bases, leaving 11 bases between the germline ends. The length of the CDR3 is 11 residues. CDR3 coding DNA: TGCAGTGCTCCCCTCCGGGGGACCCAGTACTTC. As protein: CSAPLRGTQYF.

This clone was counted once. V is TRBV10-3 and J is TRBJ1-5; D is possibly TRBD1 (5 bases). Germline CDR1 reads ENHRY; CDR2 reads SYGVKD. The CDR3 is 16 amino acids. Deletions cut 0 bases from V and 0 bases from J, with 9 bases between. The CDR3 protein is CAISESRTYSNQPQHF. The CDR3, as DNA: TGTGCCATCAGTGAGTCGAGGACATATAGCAATCAGCCCCAGCATTTT.

This clone was seen only once. The gene calls are TRBV7-6 and TRBJ1-2; 7 nucleotides line up with TRBD1. Germline lookup yields CDR1 SGHVS and CDR2 FNYEAQ. This CDR3 has 16 residues. J gave up 2 bases and V 5 bases, and 11 bases lay outside the gene matches. CDR3 protein: CASSPGQAKRNYGYTF. Here the CDR3 DNA reads TGTGCCAGCAGCCCAGGACAGGCTAAACGAAACTATGGCTACACCTTC.

The V gene is TRBV19, the J gene TRBJ2-4, with D maybe TRBD1 (6 bases). The V gene's germline CDR1 is LNHDA and CDR2 SQIVND (reference sequence). CDR3 length: 14 amino acids. V dropped 3 bases and J dropped 8 bases, with 14 bases sitting between them. In DNA form, the CDR3 reads TGTGCCAGTAGTATGGCTGGGGGCCAAGACATTCAGTACTTC. Protein product: CASSMAGGQDIQYF. Variable domain in full (rest from reference TRBV19 and TRBJ2-4): DGGITQSPKYLFRKEGQNVTLSCEQNLNHDAMYWYRQDPGQGLRLIYYSQIVNDFQKGDIAEGYSVSREKKESFPLTVTSAQKNPTAFYLCASSMAGGQDIQYFGAGTRLSVL.

The chain combines TRBV30 with TRBJ1-1; 10 positions agree with TRBD1. Unmatched junction bases numbered 4, after V lost 5 bases and J lost 1 base. CDR1 and CDR2 from the germline V gene are GTSNPN and SVGIG (reference sequence). The CDR3 runs 14 residues. The CDR3 loop reads CAWGQGVGNTEAFF. The CDR3 DNA sequence: TGTGCCTGGGGACAGGGGGTCGGGAACACTGAAGCTTTCTTT. Based on the CDR3 plus reference TRBV30 and TRBJ1-1, the full variable domain is SQTIHQWPATLVQPVGSPLSLECTVEGTSNPNLYWYRQAAGRGLQLLFYSVGIGQISSEVPQNLSASRPQDRQFILSSKKLLLSDSGFYLCAWGQGVGNTEAFFGQGTRLTVV.

The chain couples TRBV30 to TRBJ2-5, with D possibly TRBD2 on 6 matching bases. The CDR3 sequence is 15 residues long. The germline CDR1 and CDR2 sequences are GTSNPN and SVGIG (reference sequence). Deletions cut 2 bases from V and 4 bases from J, with 17 bases between. Here the CDR3 DNA reads TGTGCCTGGAGTAGACCGACGGGGGTAGGAGAGACCCAGTACTTC. As protein: CAWSRPTGVGETQYF.

This clone showed up just once. The V and J genes are TRBV6-2 or TRBV6-3 and TRBJ2-5; D gene unclear. From germline, CDR1 is MNHEY and CDR2 SVGEGT. The length of the CDR3 is 12 residues. V was trimmed by 5 bases and J by 0 bases, leaving 4 bases between them. The DNA of the CDR3 is TGTGCCAGCAGTCTAAACCAAGAGACCCAGTACTTC. Translating gives CASSLNQETQYF.

This clone was seen repeatedly, ten times or more. V is TRBV19 and J is TRBJ1-5; the D gene is possibly TRBD1 (5 bases). CDR1 and CDR2 from the germline V gene are LNHDA and SQIVND (reference sequence). The length of the CDR3 is 14 residues. V was pared by 2 bases and J by 2 bases, with 7 bases between. The CDR3, as DNA: TGTGCCAGTAGTATACAGGGCGGCAATCAGCCCCAGCATTTT. It specifies CASSIQGGNQPQHF.

J is TRBJ1-5 and V is TRBV19; D may be TRBD1 (5 bases). This CDR3 has 17 residues. The V gene's germline CDR1 is LNHDA and CDR2 SQIVND (reference sequence). With 5 bases removed from V and 1 base from J, the gap between germline ends came to 18 bases. The CDR3 loop is CASSPPRSGVSNQPQHF. The CDR3, as DNA: TGTGCCAGTAGTCCACCCCGGTCGGGGGTCAGCAATCAGCCCCAGCATTTT.

The chain is built from TRBV27 and TRBJ1-2, with no clear D. V lost 2 bases and J 4 bases, leaving 11 bases between the germline ends. Germline V CDR1 and CDR2: MNHEY, SMNVEV (reference sequence). This CDR3 region has 14 residues. The CDR3 spells CASSLKWSGYGYTF. CDR3 bases: TGTGCCAGCAGTTTAAAGTGGTCAGGCTATGGCTACACCTTC.

The chain links TRBV28 to TRBJ1-2; D is perhaps TRBD1 (5 bases). This CDR3 region has 14 residues. V lost 5 bases, J lost 4 bases, and 14 bases lay in between. The germline V gene has CDR1 MDHEN and CDR2 SYDVKM. CDR3 protein: CASSRRGAGYGYTF. In nucleotides, the CDR3 is TGTGCCAGCAGTAGGAGGGGCGCGGGCTATGGCTACACCTTC.

V is TRBV6-6 and J is TRBJ2-7, with a possible D match to TRBD1 (6 bases). The V gene's germline CDR1 is MNHNY and CDR2 SVGAGI (reference sequence). Trimming took off 6 bases at V and 4 bases at J, with 16 bases between the two ends. The CDR3 covers 14 residues. The DNA for the CDR3 is TGTGCCAGCAGCCCCTCCCAGGGGAGATACGAGCAGTACTTC. It translates to CASSPSQGRYEQYF.

This chain links TRBV18 with TRBJ2-7, with D perhaps matching TRBD2 (5 bases). Trimming pared 6 bases from V and 0 bases from J, leaving 6 bases between. Per the germline V gene, CDR1 is KGHSH and CDR2 is LQKENI. This CDR3 is built from 12 residues. CDR3 region: CASSRGSYEQYF. The CDR3 bases are TGTGCCAGCTCCCGGGGCTCCTACGAGCAGTACTTC.

The gene calls are TRBV25-1 and TRBJ1-2; 8 bases are shared with TRBD1. The CDR3 has 14 residues. The germline gives CDR1 MGHDK, CDR2 SYGVNS. J lost 4 bases, V lost 4 bases, and 5 bases had no gene match. The CDR3 DNA follows: TGTGCCAGCAGTGCCACAGGGGGTGGCTATGGCTACACCTTC. This gives the protein CASSATGGGYGYTF.